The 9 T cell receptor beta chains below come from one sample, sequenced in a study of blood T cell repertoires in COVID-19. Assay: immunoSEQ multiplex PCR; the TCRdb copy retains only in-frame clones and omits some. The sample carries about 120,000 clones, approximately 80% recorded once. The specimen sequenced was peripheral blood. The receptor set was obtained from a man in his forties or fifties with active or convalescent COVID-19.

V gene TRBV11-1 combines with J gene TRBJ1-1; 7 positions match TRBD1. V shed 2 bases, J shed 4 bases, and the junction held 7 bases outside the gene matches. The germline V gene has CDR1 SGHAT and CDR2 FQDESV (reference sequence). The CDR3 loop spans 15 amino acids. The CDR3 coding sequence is TGTGCCAGCAGCTTAATCAGGGGGATAGGCACTGAAGCTTTCTTT. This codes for CASSLIRGIGTEAFF.

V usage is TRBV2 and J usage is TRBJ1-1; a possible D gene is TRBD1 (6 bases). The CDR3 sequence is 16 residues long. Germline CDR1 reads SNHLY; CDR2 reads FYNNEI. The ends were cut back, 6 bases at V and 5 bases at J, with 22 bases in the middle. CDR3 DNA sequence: TGTGCCAGCAGAAAGGACAGCAATTTTGATTTGACTGAAGCTTTCTTT. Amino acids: CASRKDSNFDLTEAFF.

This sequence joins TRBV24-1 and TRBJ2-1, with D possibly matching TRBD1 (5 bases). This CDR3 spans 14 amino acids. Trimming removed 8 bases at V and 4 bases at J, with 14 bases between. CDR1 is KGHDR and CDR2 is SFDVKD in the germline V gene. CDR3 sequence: CATKGAGLYNEQFF. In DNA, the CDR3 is TGTGCCACCAAAGGGGCAGGGTTGTACAATGAGCAGTTCTTC.

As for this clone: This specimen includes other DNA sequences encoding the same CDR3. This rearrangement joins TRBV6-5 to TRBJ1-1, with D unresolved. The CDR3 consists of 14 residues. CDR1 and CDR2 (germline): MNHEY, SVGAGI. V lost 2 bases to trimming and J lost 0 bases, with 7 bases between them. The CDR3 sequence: CASSYAELNTEAFF. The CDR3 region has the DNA TGTGCCAGCAGTTACGCGGAATTGAACACTGAAGCTTTCTTT.

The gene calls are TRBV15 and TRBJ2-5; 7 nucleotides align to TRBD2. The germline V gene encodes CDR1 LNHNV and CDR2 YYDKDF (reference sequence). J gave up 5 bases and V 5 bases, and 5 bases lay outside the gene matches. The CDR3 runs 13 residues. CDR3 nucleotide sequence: TGTGCCACCAGCCAACGGGGAGGGGAGACCCAGTACTTC. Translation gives CATSQRGGETQYF.

DNA for the CDR3: TGTGCCAGCAGCTTGGAGGAGGCTCGTACCCTCCACTTT. It codes for CASSLEEARTLHF. The chain couples TRBV5-4 to TRBJ1-6; D is ambiguous. This CDR3 is 13 amino acids long. V was pared by 0 bases and J by 14 bases, with 12 bases between. From germline, CDR1 is SGHNT and CDR2 YYREEE (reference sequence).

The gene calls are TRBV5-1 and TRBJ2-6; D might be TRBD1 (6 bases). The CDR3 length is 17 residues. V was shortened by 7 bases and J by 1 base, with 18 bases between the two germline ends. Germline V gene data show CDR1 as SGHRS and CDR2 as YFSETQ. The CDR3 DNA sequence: TGCGCCAGCTCCGTCGGGACATTAAGTTCTGGGGCCAACGTCCTGACTTTC. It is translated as CASSVGTLSSGANVLTF.

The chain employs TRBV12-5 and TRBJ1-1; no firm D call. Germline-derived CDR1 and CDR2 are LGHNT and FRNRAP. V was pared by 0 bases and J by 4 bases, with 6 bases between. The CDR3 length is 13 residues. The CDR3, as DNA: TGTGCTAGTGGTTTGGTAAGCGGCACTGAAGCTTTCTTT. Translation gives CASGLVSGTEAFF. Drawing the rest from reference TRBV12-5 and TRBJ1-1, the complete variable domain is DARVTQTPRHKVTEMGQEVTMRCQPILGHNTVFWYRQTMMQGLELLAYFRNRAPLDDSGMPKDRFSAEMPDATLATLKIQPSEPRDSAVYFCASGLVSGTEAFFGQGTRLTVV.

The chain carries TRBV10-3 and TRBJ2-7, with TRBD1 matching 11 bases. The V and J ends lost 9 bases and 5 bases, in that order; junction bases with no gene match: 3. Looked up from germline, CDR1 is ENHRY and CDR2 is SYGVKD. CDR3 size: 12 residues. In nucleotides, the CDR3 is TGTGCCATAGGACAGGGGGCCCACGAGCAGTACTTC. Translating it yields CAIGQGAHEQYF.